The T cell receptor (beta chain) described here comes from a study of CD8+ T cells in alopecia areata. Study-level information: Treated patients were dosed with oral tofacitinib, taking 5 to 10 mg twice daily. Tofacitinib therapy took 6 to 18 months; 6 months off drug came after.

Regarding the study as a whole: Shared TCR sequences were less clear between patients than in mice, possibly partly from HLA diversity. Across lesional scalp, and particularly alopecia totalis/universalis, clonality surpassed that of normal scalp.

The CDR3 runs 17 residues. V was pared by 1 base and J by 3 bases, with 5 bases of the junction left unmatched. CDR1 and CDR2 from the germline V gene are SEHNR and FQNEAQ (reference sequence). RNA was extracted and reverse transcribed into cDNA as the sequencing template. TCRdb's table, derived via immunoSEQ multiplex PCR, lists solely in-frame clones and lacks some. The sample has 160,000 or so clones; less than 75% are singletons. This clone was observed a single time. As yet, its antigen is unknown. This chain joins TRBV7-9 and TRBJ2-1; 11 bases are a match to TRBD2. Material: CD8+ T cells sorted from blood, obtained at week 0. The origin of this receptor is a human donor with alopecia areata. For the CDR3, the DNA is TGTGCCAGCAGCTTAGGGGGTGGACTAGCGGGCTACAATGAGCAGTTCTTC. Amino acids: CASSLGGGLAGYNEQFF.